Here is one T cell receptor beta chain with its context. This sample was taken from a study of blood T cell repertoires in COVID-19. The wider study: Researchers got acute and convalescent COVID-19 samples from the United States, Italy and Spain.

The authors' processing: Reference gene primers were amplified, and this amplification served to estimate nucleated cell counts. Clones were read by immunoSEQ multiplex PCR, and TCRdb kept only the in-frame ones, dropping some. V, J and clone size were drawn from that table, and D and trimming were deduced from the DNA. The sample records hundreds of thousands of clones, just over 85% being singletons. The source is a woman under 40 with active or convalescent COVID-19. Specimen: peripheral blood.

CDR3: CASRMTGDSYEQYF. DNA of the CDR3: TGTGCCAGCAGGATGACAGGGGACAGCTACGAGCAGTACTTC. The rearrangement uses TRBV6-5 and TRBJ2-7; TRBD1 aligns across 8 bases. The V gene's germline CDR1 is MNHEY and CDR2 SVGAGI. The CDR3 runs to 14 residues. J lost 3 bases, V lost 6 bases, and 7 bases had no gene match.